The rows below give T cell receptor beta chains drawn from one sample of a study of blood T cell repertoires in COVID-19. Assay used: immunoSEQ multiplex PCR; TCRdb lists only in-frame clones, some missing. This sample has some 96,000 clones, with less than 90% found just once. The specimen was peripheral blood. The receptors originated from a human donor in a cohort sampled during active COVID-19. CDR3s include the opening cysteine and the closing phenylalanine or tryptophan. D genes are given only for firm matches. Some rows mark clone size as missing; the rest say once, few, many or name a class of expanded clone.

v_gene: TRBV6-6
j_gene: TRBJ1-1
abundance: few
d_gene: NA
CDR3aa: CASSYRAAHSGTEAFF
CDR3nt: TGTGCCAGCAGTTACAGGGCGGCTCACAGCGGCACTGAAGCTTTCTTT

v_gene: TRBV18
j_gene: TRBJ1-5
abundance: NA
d_gene: TRBD1
CDR3aa: CASTQGVSGKNSNQPQHF
CDR3nt: TGTGCCAGCACTCAGGGGGTTTCAGGGAAGAATAGCAATCAGCCCCAGCATTTT

v_gene: TRBV28
j_gene: TRBJ2-7
abundance: NA
d_gene: NA
CDR3aa: CASRPGQPVYEQYF
CDR3nt: TGTGCCAGCAGACCGGGACAACCTGTCTACGAGCAGTACTTC

v_gene: TRBV6-5
j_gene: TRBJ2-7
abundance: NA
d_gene: TRBD1
CDR3aa: CASPKEQGAHEQYF
CDR3nt: TGTGCCAGCCCAAAAGAACAGGGGGCGCACGAGCAGTACTTC

v_gene: TRBV7-2
j_gene: TRBJ2-3
abundance: NA
d_gene: NA
CDR3aa: CASSLVGRPTSTDTQYF
CDR3nt: TGTGCCAGCAGCTTAGTGGGTAGACCGACTAGCACAGATACGCAGTATTTT

v_gene: TRBV4-3
j_gene: TRBJ2-3
abundance: NA
d_gene: TRBD2
CDR3aa: CASSQRASGAGDTQYF
CDR3nt: TGCGCCAGCAGCCAACGGGCTAGCGGGGCGGGAGATACGCAGTATTTT

v_gene: TRBV27
j_gene: TRBJ1-3
abundance: NA
d_gene: NA
CDR3aa: CASRMLGSGNTIYF
CDR3nt: TGTGCCAGCAGGATGCTAGGCTCTGGAAACACCATATATTTT

v_gene: TRBV27
j_gene: TRBJ2-7
abundance: NA
d_gene: TRBD1
CDR3aa: CASSLSGTGGPRYEQYF
CDR3nt: TGTGCCAGCAGTTTATCGGGGACAGGGGGCCCCCGCTACGAGCAGTACTTC

v_gene: TRBV7-9
j_gene: TRBJ2-6
abundance: NA
d_gene: NA
CDR3aa: CASSTRDTRSGANVLTF
CDR3nt: TGTGCCAGCAGCACACGGGACACCCGCTCTGGGGCCAACGTCCTGACTTTC

v_gene: TRBV6-2/TRBV6-3
j_gene: TRBJ1-1
abundance: NA
d_gene: NA
CDR3aa: CASSRTSGFEAFF
CDR3nt: TGTGCCAGCAGCAGAACCTCAGGGTTTGAAGCTTTCTTT

v_gene: TRBV10-3
j_gene: TRBJ2-1
abundance: NA
d_gene: TRBD1
CDR3aa: CAISGQGGSYNEQFF
CDR3nt: TGTGCCATCAGTGGACAGGGGGGCTCCTACAATGAGCAGTTCTTC